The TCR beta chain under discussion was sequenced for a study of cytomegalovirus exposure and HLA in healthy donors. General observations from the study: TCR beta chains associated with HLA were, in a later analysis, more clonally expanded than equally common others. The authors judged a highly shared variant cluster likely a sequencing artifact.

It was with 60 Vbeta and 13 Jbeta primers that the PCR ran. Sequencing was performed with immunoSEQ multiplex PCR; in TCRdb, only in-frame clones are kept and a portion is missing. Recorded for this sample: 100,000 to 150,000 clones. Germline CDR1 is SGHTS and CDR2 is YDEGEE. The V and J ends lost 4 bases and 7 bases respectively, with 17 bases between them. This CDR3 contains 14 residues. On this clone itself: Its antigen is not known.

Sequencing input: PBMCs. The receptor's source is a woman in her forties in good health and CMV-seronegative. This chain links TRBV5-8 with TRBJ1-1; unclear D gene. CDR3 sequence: CASSLGVSSIEAFF. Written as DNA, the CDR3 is TGTGCCAGCAGCCTCGGGGTTTCATCCATTGAAGCTTTCTTT.